The clone carrying this TCR beta chain came up a few times. As yet, its antigen is unknown. The source of the sample is a study of early T cells in non-severe SARS-CoV-2 infection. Across the whole study: The study sequenced bulk RNA from unsorted whole blood, with chains unpaired.

Unique molecular identifiers were attached to individual cDNA molecules. TCRdb reanalysed the 5' RACE reads using MiXCR and keeps one entry per CDR3 protein. The table includes about 100,000 distinct CDR3 sequences, roughly 13% detected once. This CDR3 is 17 amino acids long. CDR1 is MNHEY, CDR2 SMNVEV, per germline (reference sequence). V gave up 0 bases and J gave up 10 bases, with 22 bases separating them. Whole-study findings and limits: VDJdb-based annotation leaned toward anti-spike CD8 responses and missed private and CD4 specificities.

The J gene is TRBJ2-1, the V gene TRBV27; a possible D gene is TRBD2 (7 bases). The material sequenced was whole blood. The origin of this receptor is an adult who was a healthcare worker with PCR-confirmed SARS-CoV-2 infection or an uninfected control (not recorded which). The CDR3 here is CASSLSRGAPRYREQFF. The CDR3, as DNA: TGTGCCAGCAGTTTATCTCGGGGGGCTCCCCGTTATAGGGAGCAGTTCTTC.